This T cell receptor beta chain was recovered during a study of T cell changes during pregnancy in multiple sclerosis. Libraries were prepared by immunoSEQ multiplex PCR; TCRdb keeps only in-frame clonotypes and omits some of them. Among approximately 93,000 clones listed, under 95% were seen once. CDR1 and CDR2 from the germline V gene are ENHRY and SYGVKD. With 7 bases removed from V and 5 bases from J, the gap between germline ends came to 21 bases. CDR3 length: 15 residues. The sequencing here drew on peripheral blood, taken in the first trimester of pregnancy. The chain carries TRBV10-3 and TRBJ2-7; TRBD1 might be the D (6 bases). This receptor was taken from a female donor in good health, enrolled as a control in a pregnancy study. Here the CDR3 reads CAIMTGVPGVDEQYF. CDR3 bases: TGTGCCATCATGACCGGCGTGCCAGGGGTTGACGAGCAGTACTTC.